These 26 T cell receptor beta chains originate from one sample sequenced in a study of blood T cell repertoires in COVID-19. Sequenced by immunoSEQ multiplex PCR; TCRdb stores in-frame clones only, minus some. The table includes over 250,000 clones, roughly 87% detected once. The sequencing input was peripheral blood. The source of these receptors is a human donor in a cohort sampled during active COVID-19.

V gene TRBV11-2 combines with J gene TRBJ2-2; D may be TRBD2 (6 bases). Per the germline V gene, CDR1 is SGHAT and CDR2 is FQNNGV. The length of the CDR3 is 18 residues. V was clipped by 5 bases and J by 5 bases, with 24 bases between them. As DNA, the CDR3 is TGTGCCAGCAGCCGAAGAGGAGGAGTCGGGGGAGGAACCGGGGAGCTGTTTTTT. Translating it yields CASSRRGGVGGGTGELFF.

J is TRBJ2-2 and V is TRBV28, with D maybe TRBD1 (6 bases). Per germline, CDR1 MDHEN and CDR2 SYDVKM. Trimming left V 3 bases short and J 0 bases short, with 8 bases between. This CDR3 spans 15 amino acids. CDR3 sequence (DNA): TGTGCCAGCAGTTTCACAGGGTCGAACACCGGGGAGCTGTTTTTT. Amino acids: CASSFTGSNTGELFF.

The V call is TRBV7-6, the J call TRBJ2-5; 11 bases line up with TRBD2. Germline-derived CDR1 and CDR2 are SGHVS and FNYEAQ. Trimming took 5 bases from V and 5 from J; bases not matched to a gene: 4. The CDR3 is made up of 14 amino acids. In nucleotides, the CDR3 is TGTGCCAGCAGCCGTAGCGGGAGGGAGGAGACCCAGTACTTC. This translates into CASSRSGREETQYF.

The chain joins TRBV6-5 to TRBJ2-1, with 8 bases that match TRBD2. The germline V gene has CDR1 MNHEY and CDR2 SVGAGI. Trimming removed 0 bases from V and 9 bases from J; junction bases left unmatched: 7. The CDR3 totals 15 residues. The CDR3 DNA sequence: TGTGCCAGCAGTTACTCCCTAGGACTAGCTGGTGAGCAGTTCTTC. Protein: CASSYSLGLAGEQFF.

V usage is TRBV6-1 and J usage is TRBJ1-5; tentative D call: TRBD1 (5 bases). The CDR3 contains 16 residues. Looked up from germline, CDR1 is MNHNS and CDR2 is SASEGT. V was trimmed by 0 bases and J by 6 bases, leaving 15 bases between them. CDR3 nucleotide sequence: TGTGCCAGCAGTGAAGCGCTGGAGGGGAGGGGTCAGCCCCAGCATTTT. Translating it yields CASSEALEGRGQPQHF.

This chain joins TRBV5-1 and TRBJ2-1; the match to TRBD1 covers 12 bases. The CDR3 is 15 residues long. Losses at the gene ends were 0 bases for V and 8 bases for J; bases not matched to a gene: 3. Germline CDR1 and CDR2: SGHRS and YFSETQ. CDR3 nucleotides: TGCGCCAGCAGCTTGGTAGGGACAGGGGGCTATGAGCAGTTCTTC. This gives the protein CASSLVGTGGYEQFF.

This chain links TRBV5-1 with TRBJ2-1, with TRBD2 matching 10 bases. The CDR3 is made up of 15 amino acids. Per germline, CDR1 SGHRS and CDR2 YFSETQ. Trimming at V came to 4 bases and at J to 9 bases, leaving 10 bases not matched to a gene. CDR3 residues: CASSAGPGLAIEQFF. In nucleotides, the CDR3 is TGCGCCAGCAGCGCGGGGCCGGGACTAGCGATTGAGCAGTTCTTC.

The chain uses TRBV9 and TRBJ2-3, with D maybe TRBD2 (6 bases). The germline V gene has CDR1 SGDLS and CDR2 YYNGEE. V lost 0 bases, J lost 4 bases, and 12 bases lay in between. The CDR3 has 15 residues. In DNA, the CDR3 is TGTGCCAGCAGCGTAGAGGGAAGGGAGGCAGATACGCAGTATTTT. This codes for CASSVEGREADTQYF.

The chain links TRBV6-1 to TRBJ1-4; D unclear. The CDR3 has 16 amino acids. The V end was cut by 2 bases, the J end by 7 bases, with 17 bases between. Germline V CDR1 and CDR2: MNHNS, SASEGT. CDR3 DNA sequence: TGTGCCAGCAGTGAACGAGGGTCCCGGCCTACTGAAAAACTGTTTTTT. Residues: CASSERGSRPTEKLFF.

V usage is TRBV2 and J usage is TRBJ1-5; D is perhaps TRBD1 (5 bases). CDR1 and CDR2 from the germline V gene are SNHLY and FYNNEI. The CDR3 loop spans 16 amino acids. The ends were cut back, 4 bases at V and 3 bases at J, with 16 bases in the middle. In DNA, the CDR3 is TGTGCCAGCAGTGCGGGGGGGAAGGGTTTCAATCAGCCCCAGCATTTT. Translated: CASSAGGKGFNQPQHF.

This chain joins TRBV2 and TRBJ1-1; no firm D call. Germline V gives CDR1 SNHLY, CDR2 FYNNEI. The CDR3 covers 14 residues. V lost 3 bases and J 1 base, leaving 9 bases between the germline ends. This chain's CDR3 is CASSDEVRNTEAFF. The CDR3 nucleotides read TGTGCCAGCAGTGACGAGGTGAGGAACACTGAAGCTTTCTTT.

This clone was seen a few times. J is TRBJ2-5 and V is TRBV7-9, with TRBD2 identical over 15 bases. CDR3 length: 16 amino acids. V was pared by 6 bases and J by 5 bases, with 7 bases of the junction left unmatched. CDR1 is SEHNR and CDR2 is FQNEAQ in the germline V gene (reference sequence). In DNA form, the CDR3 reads TGTGCCAGCAGAATGGGACTAGCGGGAGGAAGGGAGACCCAGTACTTC. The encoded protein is CASRMGLAGGRETQYF.

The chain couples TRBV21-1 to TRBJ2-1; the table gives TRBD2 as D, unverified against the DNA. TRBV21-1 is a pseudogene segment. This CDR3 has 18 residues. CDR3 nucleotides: TGTGCCAGCAGCACAGGACAGATGCGGACTAGCGCTTACAATGAGCAGTTCTTC. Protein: CASSTGQMRTSAYNEQFF.

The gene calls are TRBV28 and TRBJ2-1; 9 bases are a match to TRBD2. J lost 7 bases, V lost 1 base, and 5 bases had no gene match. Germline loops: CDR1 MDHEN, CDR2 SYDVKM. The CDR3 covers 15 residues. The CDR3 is CASSLLAGAWNEQFF. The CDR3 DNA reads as TGTGCCAGCAGTTTATTAGCGGGGGCCTGGAATGAGCAGTTCTTC.

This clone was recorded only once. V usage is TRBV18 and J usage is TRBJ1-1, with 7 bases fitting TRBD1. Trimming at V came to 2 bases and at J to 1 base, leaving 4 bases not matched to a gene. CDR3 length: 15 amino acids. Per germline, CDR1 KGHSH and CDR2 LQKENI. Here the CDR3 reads CASSPWDSPNTEAFF. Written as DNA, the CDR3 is TGTGCCAGCTCACCATGGGACAGCCCGAACACTGAAGCTTTCTTT. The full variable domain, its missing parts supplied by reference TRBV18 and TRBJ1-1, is NAGVMQNPRHLVRRRGQEARLRCSPMKGHSHVYWYRQLPEEGLKFMVYLQKENIIDESGMPKERFSAEFPKEGPSILRIQQVVRGDSAAYFCASSPWDSPNTEAFFGQGTRLTVV.

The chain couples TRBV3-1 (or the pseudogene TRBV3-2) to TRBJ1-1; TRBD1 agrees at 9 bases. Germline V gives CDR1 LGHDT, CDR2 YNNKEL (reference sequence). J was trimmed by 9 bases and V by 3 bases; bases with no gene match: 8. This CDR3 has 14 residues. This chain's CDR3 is CASSHLGQGGKAFF. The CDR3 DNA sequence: TGTGCCAGCAGCCACCTGGGACAGGGAGGAAAAGCTTTCTTT.

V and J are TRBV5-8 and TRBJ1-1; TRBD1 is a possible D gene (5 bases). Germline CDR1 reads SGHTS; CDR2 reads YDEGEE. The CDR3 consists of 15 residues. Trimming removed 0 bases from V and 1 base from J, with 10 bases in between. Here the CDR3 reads CASSLAAGPNTEAFF. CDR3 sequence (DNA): TGTGCCAGCAGCTTGGCCGCGGGACCGAACACTGAAGCTTTCTTT.

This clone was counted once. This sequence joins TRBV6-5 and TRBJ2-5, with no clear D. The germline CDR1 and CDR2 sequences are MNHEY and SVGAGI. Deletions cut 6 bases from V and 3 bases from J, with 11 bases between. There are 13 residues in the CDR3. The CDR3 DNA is TGTGCCAGCAGCCTCGACTGGGAAGAGACCCAGTACTTC. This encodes CASSLDWEETQYF.

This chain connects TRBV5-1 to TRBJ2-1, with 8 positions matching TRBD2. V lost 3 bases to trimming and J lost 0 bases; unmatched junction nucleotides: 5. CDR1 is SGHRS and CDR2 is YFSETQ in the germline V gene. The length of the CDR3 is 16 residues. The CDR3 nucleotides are TGCGCCAGCAGCTCTAATAGCGGGAACTCCTACAATGAGCAGTTCTTC. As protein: CASSSNSGNSYNEQFF. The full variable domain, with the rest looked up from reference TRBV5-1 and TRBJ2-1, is KAGVTQTPRYLIKTRGQQVTLSCSPISGHRSVSWYQQTPGQGLQFLFEYFSETQRNKGNFPGRFSGRQFSNSRSEMNVSTLELGDSALYLCASSSNSGNSYNEQFFGPGTRLTVL.

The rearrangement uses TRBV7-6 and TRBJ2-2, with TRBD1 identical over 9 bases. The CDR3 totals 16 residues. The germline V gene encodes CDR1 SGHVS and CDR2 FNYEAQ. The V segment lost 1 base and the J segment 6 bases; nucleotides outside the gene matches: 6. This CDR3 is CASSLEDRGSAGELFF. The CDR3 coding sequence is TGTGCCAGCAGCTTAGAGGACAGGGGAAGTGCCGGGGAGCTGTTTTTT.

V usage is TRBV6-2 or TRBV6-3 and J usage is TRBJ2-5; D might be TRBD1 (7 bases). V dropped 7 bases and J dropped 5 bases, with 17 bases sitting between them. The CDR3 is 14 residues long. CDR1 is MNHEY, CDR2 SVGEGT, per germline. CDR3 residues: CASNPTGRKETQYF. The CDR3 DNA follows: TGTGCCAGCAACCCGACAGGGAGGAAGGAGACCCAGTACTTC.

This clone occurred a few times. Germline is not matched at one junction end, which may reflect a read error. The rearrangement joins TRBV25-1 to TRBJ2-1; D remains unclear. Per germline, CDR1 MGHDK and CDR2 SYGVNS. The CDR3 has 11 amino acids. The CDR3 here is CASTSFNEQFF. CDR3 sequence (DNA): TGTGCCAGCACGTCCTTCAATGAGCAGTTCTTC. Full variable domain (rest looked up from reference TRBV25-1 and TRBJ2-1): EADIYQTPRYLVIGTGKKITLECSQTMGHDKMYWYQQDPGMELHLIHYSYGVNSTEKGDLSSESTVSRIRTEHFPLTLESARPSHTSQYLCASTSFNEQFFGPGTRLTVL.

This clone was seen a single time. In nucleotides, the CDR3 is TGTGCCAGCAGCTTTGATCCAGGGGCACAAGAGACCCAGTACTTC. As protein: CASSFDPGAQETQYF. This chain uses TRBV7-6 with TRBJ2-5; tentative D call: TRBD1 (6 bases). V was trimmed by 3 bases and J by 2 bases, leaving 13 bases between them. Germline V CDR1 and CDR2: SGHVS, FNYEAQ. The CDR3 is made up of 15 amino acids. Full variable domain (outside the CDR3, taken from reference TRBV7-6 and TRBJ2-5): GAGVSQSPRYKVTKRGQDVALRCDPISGHVSLYWYRQALGQGPEFLTYFNYEAQQDKSGLPNDRFSAERPEGSISTLTIQRTEQRDSAMYRCASSFDPGAQETQYFGPGTRLLVL.

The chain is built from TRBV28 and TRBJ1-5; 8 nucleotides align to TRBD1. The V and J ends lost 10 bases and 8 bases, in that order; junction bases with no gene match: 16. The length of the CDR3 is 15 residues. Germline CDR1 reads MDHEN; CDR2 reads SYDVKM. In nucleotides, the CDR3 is TGTGCCACCAAAACCCGGGACAGGTTAAAGGAGCCCCAGCATTTT. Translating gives CATKTRDRLKEPQHF.

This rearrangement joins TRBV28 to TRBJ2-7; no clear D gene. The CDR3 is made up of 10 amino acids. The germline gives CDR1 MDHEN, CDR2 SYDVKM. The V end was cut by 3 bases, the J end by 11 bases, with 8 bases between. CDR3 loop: CASSFFQKYF. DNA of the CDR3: TGTGCCAGCAGTTTTTTCCAAAAGTACTTC. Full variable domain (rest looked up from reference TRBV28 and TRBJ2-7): DVKVTQSSRYLVKRTGEKVFLECVQDMDHENMFWYRQDPGLGLRLIYFSYDVKMKEKGDIPEGYSVSREKKERFSLILESASTNQTSMYLCASSFFQKYFGPGTRLTVT.

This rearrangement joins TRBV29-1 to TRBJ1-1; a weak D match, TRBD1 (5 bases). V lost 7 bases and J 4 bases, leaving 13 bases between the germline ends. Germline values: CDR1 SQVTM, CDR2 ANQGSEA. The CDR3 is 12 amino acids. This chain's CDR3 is CSARGGGTEAFF. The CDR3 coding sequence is TGCAGCGCCCGAGGCGGGGGCACTGAAGCTTTCTTT.